The T cell receptor beta chain described here comes from a study of cytomegalovirus exposure and HLA in healthy donors. Whole-study findings and limits: Later work found most CMV-associated TCR beta chains apparently HLA-restricted. The only immune exposure information that was available was CMV serostatus.

This PCR relied on a set of 60 Vbeta primers and 13 Jbeta primers. Here immunoSEQ multiplex PCR was the method, and the copy in TCRdb shows in-frame clones only, minus some. The sample consists of roughly 120,000 clones, 77% of them appearing once. The CDR3 loop spans 14 amino acids. Trimming at V came to 2 bases and at J to 8 bases, leaving 8 bases not matched to a gene. CDR1 and CDR2 (germline): LGHNT, FRNRAP. Note on this clone: Antigen unknown.

Sequenced sample: PBMCs. This sequence originates from a man aged 18-30 years in good health and CMV-seropositive. The chain combines TRBV12-5 with TRBJ1-2, with 7 positions matching TRBD1. The CDR3: CASGLTGQASGYTF. The CDR3 bases are TGTGCTAGTGGTTTGACCGGACAGGCCTCGGGCTACACCTTC.